The clone carrying this T cell receptor (beta chain) was observed once. Produced via immunoSEQ multiplex PCR; TCRdb's table is partial and in-frame only. The sample lists about 67,000 clones, approximately 91% seen once, with almost 1.5% in the top ten. The record originates from a study of T cell changes during pregnancy in multiple sclerosis. V dropped 1 base and J dropped 5 bases, with 9 bases sitting between them. Germline assignment: CDR1 SGHVS and CDR2 FNYEAQ. This CDR3 spans 14 amino acids. This TCR came from a female donor with multiple sclerosis, enrolled in a pregnancy study. Here the sequenced sample was peripheral blood, taken in the second trimester of pregnancy. The chain uses TRBV7-6 and TRBJ1-5; D may be TRBD1 (5 bases). The CDR3 DNA reads as TGTGCCAGCAGCTTAGTGCAAGGGGATCAGCCCCAGCATTTT. It specifies CASSLVQGDQPQHF.